Listed below are T cell receptor beta chains from one sample, sequenced in a study of cytomegalovirus exposure and HLA in healthy donors. Sequenced by immunoSEQ multiplex PCR; TCRdb stores in-frame clones only, minus some. The sample has roughly 130,000 clones, approximately 89% seen once. The sequencing input was PBMCs. All receptors derive from a woman aged 18 to 35 in good health and CMV-seropositive. CDR3s include the opening cysteine and the closing phenylalanine or tryptophan. D genes are given only for firm matches. Expanded clones get a size class; other rows say once, few or many, or leave the size out.

j_call: TRBJ2-4; cdr3_length: 21; clone_size: -; d_call: TRBD1; v_call: TRBV2; cdr3_aa: CASSAPLTTGGRILAKNIQYF; cdr3_nt: TGTGCCAGCAGTGCTCCTCTTACGACAGGGGGCAGAATTCTAGCCAAAAACATTCAGTACTTC
j_call: TRBJ1-2; cdr3_length: 15; clone_size: -; d_call: -; v_call: TRBV4-1; cdr3_aa: CASSQEGRGLYGYTF; cdr3_nt: TGCGCCAGCAGCCAAGAGGGAAGAGGGCTGTATGGCTACACCTTC
j_call: TRBJ1-4; cdr3_length: 16; clone_size: -; d_call: -; v_call: TRBV5-6; cdr3_aa: CASSSITRGRNEKLFF; cdr3_nt: TGTGCCAGCAGCTCGATTACGCGGGGGCGTAATGAAAAACTGTTTTTT
j_call: TRBJ2-5; cdr3_length: 18; clone_size: -; d_call: TRBD2; v_call: TRBV7-2; cdr3_aa: CASSQGLAGVRYQETQYF; cdr3_nt: TGTGCCAGCAGCCAAGGACTAGCGGGGGTTCGGTACCAAGAGACCCAGTACTTC
j_call: TRBJ1-1; cdr3_length: 12; clone_size: once; d_call: -; v_call: TRBV5-4; cdr3_aa: CASSFGGTEAFF; cdr3_nt: TGTGCCAGCAGCTTCGGGGGTACTGAAGCTTTCTTT
j_call: TRBJ1-6; cdr3_length: 15; clone_size: -; d_call: -; v_call: TRBV5-5; cdr3_aa: CASSFSGAEDSPLHF; cdr3_nt: TGTGCCAGCAGCTTCAGTGGGGCCGAGGATTCACCCCTCCACTTT
j_call: TRBJ2-1; cdr3_length: 14; clone_size: -; d_call: -; v_call: TRBV7-6; cdr3_aa: CASSLLSQGDEQFF; cdr3_nt: TGTGCCAGCAGCTTATTGTCTCAGGGCGATGAGCAGTTCTTC
j_call: TRBJ1-1; cdr3_length: 14; clone_size: -; d_call: TRBD1; v_call: TRBV27; cdr3_aa: CASSRQGASTEAFF; cdr3_nt: TGTGCCAGCAGTAGACAGGGGGCTTCCACTGAAGCTTTCTTT
j_call: TRBJ2-7; cdr3_length: 12; clone_size: -; d_call: -; v_call: TRBV2; cdr3_aa: CASRLDYYEQYF; cdr3_nt: TGTGCCAGCAGATTAGACTACTACGAGCAGTACTTC
j_call: TRBJ2-1; cdr3_length: 15; clone_size: few; d_call: TRBD2; v_call: TRBV5-1; cdr3_aa: CASSSGLAGGYEQFF; cdr3_nt: TGCGCCAGCAGCTCGGGACTAGCGGGGGGGTATGAGCAGTTCTTC
j_call: TRBJ1-1; cdr3_length: 15; clone_size: -; d_call: -; v_call: TRBV6-5; cdr3_aa: CASSYSQGLNTEAFF; cdr3_nt: TGTGCCAGCAGTTACTCACAGGGCCTGAACACTGAAGCTTTCTTT
j_call: TRBJ2-3; cdr3_length: 15; clone_size: -; d_call: -; v_call: TRBV19; cdr3_aa: CATSADSRGADTQYF; cdr3_nt: TGTGCCACCTCAGCCGACAGTCGAGGTGCAGATACGCAGTATTTT
j_call: TRBJ2-3; cdr3_length: 15; clone_size: -; d_call: TRBD2; v_call: TRBV9; cdr3_aa: CASSARGGLADTQYF; cdr3_nt: TGTGCCAGCAGCGCTCGGGGGGGCCTTGCAGATACGCAGTATTTT
j_call: TRBJ2-4; cdr3_length: 17; clone_size: -; d_call: TRBD1; v_call: TRBV29-1; cdr3_aa: CSVESVRQGAAKNIQYF; cdr3_nt: TGCAGCGTTGAGTCCGTTCGACAGGGGGCAGCCAAAAACATTCAGTACTTC
j_call: TRBJ2-3; cdr3_length: 14; clone_size: many; d_call: TRBD1; v_call: TRBV11-3; cdr3_aa: CASSSQGPTDTQYF; cdr3_nt: TGTGCCAGCAGCTCACAGGGGCCCACAGATACGCAGTATTTT
j_call: TRBJ1-1; cdr3_length: 17; clone_size: -; d_call: -; v_call: TRBV13; cdr3_aa: CASSLGSQGMTGTEAFF; cdr3_nt: TGTGCCAGCAGCTTAGGCTCTCAGGGGATGACGGGCACTGAAGCTTTCTTT
j_call: TRBJ2-3; cdr3_length: 16; clone_size: -; d_call: TRBD2; v_call: TRBV10-2; cdr3_aa: CASSLTWGLAPDTQYF; cdr3_nt: TGCGCCAGCAGCCTAACGTGGGGACTAGCGCCAGATACGCAGTATTTT
j_call: TRBJ2-3; cdr3_length: 14; clone_size: -; d_call: TRBD1; v_call: TRBV18; cdr3_aa: CASSPGTGTDTQYF; cdr3_nt: TGTGCCAGCTCACCAGGGACAGGCACAGATACGCAGTATTTT
j_call: TRBJ2-7; cdr3_length: 15; clone_size: -; d_call: -; v_call: TRBV7-6; cdr3_aa: CASSPERALFYEQYF; cdr3_nt: TGTGCCAGCAGCCCTGAGAGGGCACTCTTCTACGAGCAGTACTTC
j_call: TRBJ2-6; cdr3_length: 16; clone_size: -; d_call: -; v_call: TRBV4-3; cdr3_aa: CASSQDPGAGANVLTF; cdr3_nt: TGCGCCAGCAGCCAAGACCCAGGGGCTGGGGCCAACGTCCTGACTTTC